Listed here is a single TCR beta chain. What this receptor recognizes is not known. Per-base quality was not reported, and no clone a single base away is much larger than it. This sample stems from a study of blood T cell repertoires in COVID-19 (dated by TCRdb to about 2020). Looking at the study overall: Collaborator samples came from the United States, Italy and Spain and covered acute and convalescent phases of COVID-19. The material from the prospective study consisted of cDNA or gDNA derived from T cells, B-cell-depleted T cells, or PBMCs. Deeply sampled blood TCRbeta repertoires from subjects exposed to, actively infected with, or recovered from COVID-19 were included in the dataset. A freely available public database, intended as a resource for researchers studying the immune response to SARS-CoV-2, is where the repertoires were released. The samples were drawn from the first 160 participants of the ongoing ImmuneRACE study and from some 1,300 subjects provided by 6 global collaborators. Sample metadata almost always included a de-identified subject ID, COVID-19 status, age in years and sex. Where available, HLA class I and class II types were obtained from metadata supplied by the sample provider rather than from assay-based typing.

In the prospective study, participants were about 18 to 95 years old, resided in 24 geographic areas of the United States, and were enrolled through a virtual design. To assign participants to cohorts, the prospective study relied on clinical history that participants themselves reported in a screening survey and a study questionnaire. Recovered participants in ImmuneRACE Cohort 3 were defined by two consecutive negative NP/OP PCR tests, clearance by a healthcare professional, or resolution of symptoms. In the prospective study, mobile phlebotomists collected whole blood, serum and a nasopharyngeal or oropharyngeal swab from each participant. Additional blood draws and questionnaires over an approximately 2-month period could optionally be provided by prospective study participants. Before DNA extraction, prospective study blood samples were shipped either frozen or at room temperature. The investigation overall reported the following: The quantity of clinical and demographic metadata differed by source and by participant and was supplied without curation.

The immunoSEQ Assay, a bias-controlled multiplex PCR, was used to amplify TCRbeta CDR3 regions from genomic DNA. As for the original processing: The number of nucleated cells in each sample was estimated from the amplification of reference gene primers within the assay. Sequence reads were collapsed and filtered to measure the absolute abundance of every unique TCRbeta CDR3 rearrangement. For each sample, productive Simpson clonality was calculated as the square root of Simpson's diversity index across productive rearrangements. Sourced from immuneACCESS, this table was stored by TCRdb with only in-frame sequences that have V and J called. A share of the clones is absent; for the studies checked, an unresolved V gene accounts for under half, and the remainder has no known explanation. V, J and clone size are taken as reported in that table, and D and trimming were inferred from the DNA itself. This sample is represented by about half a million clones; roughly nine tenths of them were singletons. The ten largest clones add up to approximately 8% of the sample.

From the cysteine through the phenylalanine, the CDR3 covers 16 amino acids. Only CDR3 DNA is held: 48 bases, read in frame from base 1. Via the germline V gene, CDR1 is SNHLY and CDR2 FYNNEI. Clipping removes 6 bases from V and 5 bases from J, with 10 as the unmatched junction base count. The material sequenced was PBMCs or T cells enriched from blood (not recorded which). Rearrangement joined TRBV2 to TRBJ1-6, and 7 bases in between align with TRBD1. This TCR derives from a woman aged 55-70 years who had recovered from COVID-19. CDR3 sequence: CASSNRGVGNNSPLHF. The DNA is TGTGCCAGCAGCAACAGGGGAGTTGGAAATAATTCACCCCTCCACTTT.